These 3 T cell receptor beta chains came from one sample sequenced in a study of blood T cell repertoires in COVID-19. Measured with immunoSEQ multiplex PCR; TCRdb has only the in-frame clones, and not every one. This sample has over 45,000 clones, with around 84% found just once. The specimen sequenced was peripheral blood. The receptors here all came from a human donor in a cohort sampled during active or convalescent COVID-19.

DNA for the CDR3: TGTGCCAGCAGTTTATCGGGACAGGGGACCTACGAGCAGTACTTC. Protein sequence: CASSLSGQGTYEQYF. The gene calls are TRBV27 and TRBJ2-7; 10 bases fit TRBD1. J was trimmed by 2 bases and V by 0 bases; bases with no gene match: 1. CDR1 is MNHEY and CDR2 is SMNVEV in the germline V gene (reference sequence). The CDR3 loop spans 15 amino acids.

The J gene is TRBJ2-7, the V gene TRBV5-4, with D possibly matching TRBD2 (5 bases). CDR3 size: 17 residues. V lost 3 bases and J lost 2, with 21 bases in between. Germline CDR1 and CDR2: SGHNT and YYREEE (reference sequence). CDR3 DNA: TGTGCCAGCAGCTCATTCCCGGGTGGCGGGCCGACCTACGAGCAGTACTTC. Translation gives CASSSFPGGGPTYEQYF.

V and J are TRBV29-1 and TRBJ1-1; 9 nucleotides match TRBD1. The length of the CDR3 is 13 residues. Germline V gene lookup returns CDR1 SQVTM and CDR2 ANQGSEA. V dropped 1 base and J dropped 8; count of bases not matched to a gene: 5. CDR3 in DNA: TGCAGCGTTGAAGCGGGACAGGGTGAAGAAGCTTTCTTT. This sequence encodes CSVEAGQGEEAFF.